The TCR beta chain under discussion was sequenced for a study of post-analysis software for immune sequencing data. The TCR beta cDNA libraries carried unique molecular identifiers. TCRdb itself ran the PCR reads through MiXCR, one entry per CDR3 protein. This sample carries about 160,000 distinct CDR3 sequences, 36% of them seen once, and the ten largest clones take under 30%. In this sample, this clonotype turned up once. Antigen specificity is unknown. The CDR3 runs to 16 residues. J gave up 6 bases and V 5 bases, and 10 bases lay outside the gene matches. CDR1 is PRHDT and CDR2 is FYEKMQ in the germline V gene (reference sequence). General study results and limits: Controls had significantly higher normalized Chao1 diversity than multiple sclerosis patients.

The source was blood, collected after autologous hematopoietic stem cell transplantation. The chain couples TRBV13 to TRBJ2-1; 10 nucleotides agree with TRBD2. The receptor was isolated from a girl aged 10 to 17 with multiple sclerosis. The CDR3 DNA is TGTGCCAGCAGCCGGGGCGCTAGCGGGGGTCTCAATGAGCAGTTCTTC. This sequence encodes CASSRGASGGLNEQFF. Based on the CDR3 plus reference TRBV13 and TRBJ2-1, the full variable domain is AAGVIQSPRHLIKEKRETATLKCYPIPRHDTVYWYQQGPGQDPQFLISFYEKMQSDKGSIPDRFSAQQFSDYHSELNMSSLELGDSALYFCASSRGASGGLNEQFFGPGTRLTVL.